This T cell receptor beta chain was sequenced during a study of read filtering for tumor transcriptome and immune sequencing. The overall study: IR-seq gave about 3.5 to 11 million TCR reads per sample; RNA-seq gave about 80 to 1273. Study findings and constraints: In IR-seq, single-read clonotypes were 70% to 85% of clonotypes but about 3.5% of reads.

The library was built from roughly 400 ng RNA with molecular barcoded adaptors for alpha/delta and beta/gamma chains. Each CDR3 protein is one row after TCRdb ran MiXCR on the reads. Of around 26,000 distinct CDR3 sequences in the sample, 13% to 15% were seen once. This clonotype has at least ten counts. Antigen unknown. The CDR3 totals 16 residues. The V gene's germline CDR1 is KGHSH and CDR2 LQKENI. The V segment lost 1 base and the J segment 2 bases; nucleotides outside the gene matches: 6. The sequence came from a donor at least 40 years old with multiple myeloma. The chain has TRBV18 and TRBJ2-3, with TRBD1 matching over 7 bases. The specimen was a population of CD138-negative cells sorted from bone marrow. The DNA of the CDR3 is TGTGCCAGCTCACCACAAAACAGGGGAAACACAGATACGCAGTATTTT. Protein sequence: CASSPQNRGNTDTQYF. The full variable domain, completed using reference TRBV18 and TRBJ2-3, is NAGVMQNPRHLVRRRGQEARLRCSPMKGHSHVYWYRQLPEEGLKFMVYLQKENIIDESGMPKERFSAEFPKEGPSILRIQQVVRGDSAAYFCASSPQNRGNTDTQYFGPGTRLTVL.